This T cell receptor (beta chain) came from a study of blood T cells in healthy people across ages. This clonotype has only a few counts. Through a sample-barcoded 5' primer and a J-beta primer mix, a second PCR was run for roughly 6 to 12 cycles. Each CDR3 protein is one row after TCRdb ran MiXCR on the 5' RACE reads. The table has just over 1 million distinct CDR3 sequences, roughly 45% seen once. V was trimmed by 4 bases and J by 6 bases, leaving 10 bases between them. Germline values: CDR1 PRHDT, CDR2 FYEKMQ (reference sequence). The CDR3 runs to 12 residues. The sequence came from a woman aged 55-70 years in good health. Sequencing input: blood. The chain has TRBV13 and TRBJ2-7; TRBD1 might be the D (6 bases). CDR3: CASSSRGSEQYF. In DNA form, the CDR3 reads TGTGCCAGCAGCTCCAGGGGTAGCGAGCAGTACTTC.